The sequence of this T cell receptor (beta chain) was determined in a study of blood T cell repertoires in COVID-19. Turning to the study itself: PBMCs, B-cell-depleted T cells, or T cells were the source of the cDNA or gDNA that made up the material.

CDR3 length: 13 amino acids. From germline, CDR1 is LGHDT and CDR2 YNNKEL (reference sequence). The germline V and J ends were trimmed by 1 base and 4 bases, with 8 bases remaining between them. Enrollees, about 18 to 89 years old, lived in 20 to 25 US areas. Cohort 3 donors were reported recovered after two negative PCRs, clearance, or symptom resolution. Authors' processing steps: Counts of nucleated cells, estimated from reference gene primer amplification, were obtained. Sequencing was performed with immunoSEQ multiplex PCR; in TCRdb, only in-frame clones are kept and a portion is missing. V and J calls and clone size come straight from that table; D and trimming were deduced from the DNA. There are about 200,000 clones in the sample; roughly 85% occur only once, and around 20% lies in the top ten.

Sequenced material: PBMCs or T cells enriched from blood (not recorded which). This TCR was recovered from a man aged 40-55 years who had recovered from COVID-19. The rearrangement uses TRBV3-1 (or the pseudogene TRBV3-2) and TRBJ2-7; maybe TRBD2 (5 bases). CDR3 DNA: TGTGCCAGCAGCCAAGTTGGGAGTTACGAGCAGTACTTC. Residues: CASSQVGSYEQYF.